These 29 T cell receptor beta chains came from one sample sequenced in a study of cytomegalovirus exposure and HLA in healthy donors. Use of 60 Vbeta and 13 Jbeta primers characterized the PCR. Profiled with immunoSEQ multiplex PCR; TCRdb holds only in-frame clones, not every one. The table lists roughly 200,000 clones, approximately 86% of them singletons, with roughly 0.34% in the top ten. The sequencing input was PBMCs. The origin of the receptors is a woman younger than 45 in good health and CMV-seronegative.

The CDR3 coding sequence is TGTGCCAGCAGTGTCTCCGGGACTAGCGACACCGGGGAGCTGTTTTTT. Amino acid sequence: CASSVSGTSDTGELFF. The rearrangement links TRBV28 to TRBJ2-2, with TRBD2 matching 10 bases. From germline, CDR1 is MDHEN and CDR2 SYDVKM. V lost 5 bases, J lost 3 bases, and 6 bases stayed unmatched. This CDR3 has 16 amino acids.

The chain uses TRBV29-1 and TRBJ2-1, with 7 bases lining up with TRBD2. CDR3 size: 16 residues. Germline loops: CDR1 SQVTM, CDR2 ANQGSEA. V was pared by 0 bases and J by 1 base, with 6 bases of the junction left unmatched. The CDR3 DNA reads TGCAGCGTTGAAGAAGGCCTAGCGGATTCCTACAATGAGCAGTTCTTC. Translating gives CSVEEGLADSYNEQFF.

The chain is built from TRBV6-1 and TRBJ2-5; TRBD1 matches 7 bases. The J call is uncertain, as TRBJ2-7 better fits the DNA end. CDR3 length equals 13 residues. The germline V gene has CDR1 MNHNS and CDR2 SASEGT. CDR3 sequence: CASSAGQFYEQYF. The DNA of the CDR3 is TGTGCCAGCAGTGCGGGACAGTTCTACGAGCAGTACTTC.

The sample holds a few counts of this clone. Other DNA sequences in the same sample also yield this CDR3. The CDR3 here is CASSPTGLQETQYF. CDR3 nucleotides: TGTGCCAGCAGTCCAACAGGGCTCCAAGAGACCCAGTACTTC. V usage is TRBV7-3 and J usage is TRBJ2-5; D perhaps matches TRBD1 (6 bases). Germline CDR1 SGHTA, CDR2 FQGTGA. V dropped 6 bases and J dropped 1 base, with 12 bases sitting between them. The CDR3 has 14 residues. Complete variable domain (other parts from reference TRBV7-3 and TRBJ2-5): GAGVSQTPSNKVTEKGKYVELRCDPISGHTALYWYRQSLGQGPEFLIYFQGTGAADDSGLPNDRFFAVRPEGSVSTLKIQRTERGDSAVYLCASSPTGLQETQYFGPGTRLLVL.

The chain has TRBV2 and TRBJ2-7; 10 positions match TRBD2. This CDR3 is built from 14 residues. Germline V CDR1 and CDR2: SNHLY, FYNNEI. Trimming removed 7 bases from V and 0 bases from J; junction bases left unmatched: 3. As DNA, the CDR3 is TGTGCCAGCATGAGGACTAGCGGCTCCTACGAGCAGTACTTC. This sequence encodes CASMRTSGSYEQYF.

The chain links TRBV15 to TRBJ2-5; D perhaps matches TRBD2 (5 bases). The V and J ends lost 1 base and 6 bases respectively, with 18 bases between them. The CDR3 has 16 amino acids. The V gene's germline CDR1 is LNHNV and CDR2 YYDKDF (reference sequence). CDR3: CATSRAPEGSGKTQYF. Here the CDR3 DNA reads TGTGCCACCAGCAGAGCCCCAGAGGGTTCTGGGAAGACCCAGTACTTC.

The chain carries TRBV29-1 and TRBJ2-1; D remains ambiguous. Germline V gene data show CDR1 as SQVTM and CDR2 as ANQGSEA. The CDR3 runs 15 residues. V was clipped by 0 bases and J by 3 bases, with 12 bases between them. DNA for the CDR3: TGCAGCGTTGAAGAACGACTCCTGGTCTACAATGAGCAGTTCTTC. Its protein is CSVEERLLVYNEQFF.

The V and J genes are TRBV6-5 and TRBJ2-5; 7 bases map to TRBD1. The CDR3 spans 15 residues. V shed 6 bases and J 1 base; nucleotides not matched to a gene: 8. Germline CDR1 MNHEY, CDR2 SVGAGI. The CDR3 loop reads CASRSPGQAQETQYF. CDR3 coding DNA: TGTGCCAGCAGATCTCCCGGACAGGCCCAAGAGACCCAGTACTTC.

The V gene is TRBV29-1, the J gene TRBJ2-1; 8 bases map to TRBD1. The V gene end was trimmed by 5 bases and the J gene end by 2 bases; junction bases not matched to a gene: 5. Per the germline V gene, CDR1 is SQVTM and CDR2 is ANQGSEA. This CDR3 is 14 amino acids long. The chain's CDR3 is CSVNAGQAYNEQFF. DNA of the CDR3: TGCAGCGTTAACGCGGGACAGGCCTACAATGAGCAGTTCTTC.

The chain couples TRBV7-3 to TRBJ2-3; 12 bases are shared with TRBD2. V shed 5 bases and J 10 bases; nucleotides not matched to a gene: 7. Germline lookup yields CDR1 SGHTA and CDR2 FQGTGA. CDR3 length equals 14 residues. For the CDR3, the DNA is TGTGCCAGCAGCCACACGACTAGCGGGAGTTCGCAGTATTTT. Amino acids: CASSHTTSGSSQYF.

This clone turned up a few times. The gene calls are TRBV6-1 and TRBJ1-2; maybe TRBD1 (6 bases). CDR1 and CDR2 (germline): MNHNS, SASEGT. The CDR3 spans 13 residues. Between the trimmed V and J ends, which lost 2 bases and 7 bases, there was a span of 11 bases. The CDR3 nucleotides read TGTGCCAGCAGTGAATTACAGGACAGTGGCTACACCTTC. Protein sequence: CASSELQDSGYTF.

This sequence joins TRBV5-4 and TRBJ2-2; TRBD2 matches 7 bases. V lost 4 bases, J lost 0 bases, and 6 bases stayed unmatched. Germline CDR1 SGHNT, CDR2 YYREEE (reference sequence). CDR3 length equals 16 residues. The CDR3 spells CASSPQRGTNTGELFF. DNA of the CDR3: TGTGCCAGCAGCCCCCAGCGGGGCACGAACACCGGGGAGCTGTTTTTT. The full variable domain, completed using reference TRBV5-4 and TRBJ2-2, is ETGVTQSPTHLIKTRGQQVTLRCSSQSGHNTVSWYQQALGQGPQFIFQYYREEENGRGNFPPRFSGLQFPNYSSELNVNALELDDSALYLCASSPQRGTNTGELFFGEGSRLTVL.

The genes are TRBV5-1 and TRBJ2-7; 10 bases are shared with TRBD1. V was pared by 3 bases and J by 6 bases, with 15 bases of the junction left unmatched. The CDR3 consists of 17 residues. Per germline, CDR1 SGHRS and CDR2 YFSETQ. The CDR3 protein is CASSSTDRPGQGTEQYF. CDR3 sequence (DNA): TGCGCCAGCAGCTCCACCGATCGACCGGGACAGGGGACCGAGCAGTACTTC.

CDR3 DNA sequence: TGCGCCAGCAGCCCCGAAAGGGGGCGAGGCGTTGATACGCAGTATTTT. Translated, it gives CASSPERGRGVDTQYF. The rearrangement links TRBV5-1 to TRBJ2-3; 7 bases agree with TRBD1. V lost 4 bases, J lost 6 bases, and 14 bases stayed unmatched. CDR1 SGHRS and CDR2 YFSETQ come from the germline V gene. The CDR3 is 16 amino acids. Full variable domain (missing parts from reference TRBV5-1 and TRBJ2-3): KAGVTQTPRYLIKTRGQQVTLSCSPISGHRSVSWYQQTPGQGLQFLFEYFSETQRNKGNFPGRFSGRQFSNSRSEMNVSTLELGDSALYLCASSPERGRGVDTQYFGPGTRLTVL.

The chain links TRBV27 to TRBJ1-1; possible D gene TRBD1, 6 bases. The ends were cut back, 3 bases at V and 1 base at J, with 12 bases in the middle. CDR3 length: 15 residues. The germline gives CDR1 MNHEY, CDR2 SMNVEV (reference sequence). As DNA, the CDR3 is TGTGCCAGCAGTTTTCAGGGGTGGGGGAACACTGAAGCTTTCTTT. Translating it yields CASSFQGWGNTEAFF.

In this sample, this clone turned up a few times. J is TRBJ2-1 and V is TRBV5-1; 8 nucleotides agree with TRBD2. The length of the CDR3 is 15 residues. The J segment lost 7 bases and the V segment lost 4 bases, leaving 10 bases of the junction unmatched. Looked up from germline, CDR1 is SGHRS and CDR2 is YFSETQ. CDR3: CASSPPLGGGNEQFF. For the CDR3, the DNA is TGCGCCAGCAGCCCACCCCTCGGGGGGGGGAATGAGCAGTTCTTC. The full variable domain, completed using reference TRBV5-1 and TRBJ2-1, is KAGVTQTPRYLIKTRGQQVTLSCSPISGHRSVSWYQQTPGQGLQFLFEYFSETQRNKGNFPGRFSGRQFSNSRSEMNVSTLELGDSALYLCASSPPLGGGNEQFFGPGTRLTVL.

The chain recombines TRBV6-6 with TRBJ2-5; 8 positions match TRBD1. The CDR3 consists of 16 residues. Germline-derived CDR1 and CDR2 are MNHNY and SVGAGI (reference sequence). V shed 6 bases and J 4 bases; nucleotides not matched to a gene: 13. The CDR3 DNA is TGTGCCAGCAGCCCACAGATCTTCACAGGGGGAGAGACCCAGTACTTC. Its translation is CASSPQIFTGGETQYF.

J is TRBJ2-3 and V is TRBV2; 9 bases fit TRBD2. The junction had 5 bases not matched to a gene; V was cut back by 2 bases and J by 8 bases. The CDR3 runs 14 residues. From germline, CDR1 is SNHLY and CDR2 FYNNEI. The CDR3 nucleotides read TGTGCCAGCAGTGAACGCGGGGGGGCCGCTACGCAGTATTTT. It specifies CASSERGGAATQYF.

This rearrangement joins TRBV11-2 to TRBJ2-2, with 13 nucleotides matching TRBD2. The CDR3 runs 17 residues. CDR1 is SGHAT, CDR2 FQNNGV, per germline. V lost 3 bases and J lost 5; bases outside the gene matches: 6. CDR3 region: CASSLIGLAGDTGELFF. The CDR3 nucleotides are TGTGCCAGCAGCTTGATCGGACTAGCGGGGGATACCGGGGAGCTGTTTTTT.

This clone occurred a few times. V usage is TRBV21-1 and J usage is TRBJ2-2; TRBD2 is the table's D call, not checked against the DNA. TRBV21-1 is a listed pseudogene. The CDR3 has 19 amino acids. For the CDR3, the DNA is TGTGCCAGCAGCAAATATGAGGTGTCGGGGGACCTTTACACCGGGGAGCTGTTTTTT. It translates to CASSKYEVSGDLYTGELFF.

V gene TRBV4-2 combines with J gene TRBJ2-1; no clear D. Germline-derived CDR1 and CDR2 are LGHNA and YNFKEQ. V lost 1 base, J lost 0 bases, and 7 bases lay in between. The CDR3 spans 15 residues. CDR3 DNA sequence: TGTGCCAGCAGCCAAGTTCCCGGCTCCTACAATGAGCAGTTCTTC. It yields the protein CASSQVPGSYNEQFF.

The chain has TRBV29-1 and TRBJ2-1; 7 nucleotides align to TRBD2. This CDR3 comprises 12 residues. Per the germline V gene, CDR1 is SQVTM and CDR2 is ANQGSEA. Trimming removed 7 bases from V and 8 bases from J; junction bases left unmatched: 8. The CDR3, as DNA: TGCAGCGCCCGGAGGGGAGGGGATGAGCAGTTCTTC. Translation: CSARRGGDEQFF.

The chain recombines TRBV20-1 with TRBJ2-1; no reliable D call. V lost 3 bases and J 9 bases, leaving 9 bases between the germline ends. CDR1 is DFQATT and CDR2 is SNEGSKA in the germline V gene (reference sequence). This CDR3 has 11 amino acids. The CDR3 spells CSARGVGEQFF. CDR3 nucleotides: TGCAGTGCTAGGGGCGTCGGTGAGCAGTTCTTC.

This clone was recorded only once. J is TRBJ2-5 and V is TRBV7-2; maybe TRBD1 (5 bases). V gave up 2 bases and J gave up 5 bases, with 9 bases separating them. Per the germline V gene, CDR1 is SGHTA and CDR2 is FQGNSA. This CDR3 spans 13 amino acids. The CDR3 here is CASSLQGRETQYF. In DNA form, the CDR3 reads TGTGCCAGCAGCTTACAGGGAAGGGAGACCCAGTACTTC.

The count of this clone is one. The chain joins TRBV4-2 to TRBJ1-2; unclear D gene. Between the trimmed V and J ends, which lost 0 bases and 7 bases, there was a span of 12 bases. This CDR3 has 14 residues. Germline-derived CDR1 and CDR2 are LGHNA and YNFKEQ. The CDR3 DNA is TGTGCCAGCAGCCAAGATGAGGCGGTTGTTGGCTACACCTTC. Translating gives CASSQDEAVVGYTF.

This clone was counted once. The V call is TRBV5-1, the J call TRBJ2-6, with 7 positions matching TRBD1. CDR1 and CDR2 from the germline V gene are SGHRS and YFSETQ. CDR3 length: 17 amino acids. Germline trimming cut 1 base from V and 0 bases from J; bases unmatched to any gene: 4. In nucleotides, the CDR3 is TGCGCCAGCAGCTTGATGACAGGGACCTCTGGGGCCAACGTCCTGACTTTC. Protein: CASSLMTGTSGANVLTF.

The chain employs TRBV10-3 and TRBJ2-5; D possibly corresponds to TRBD1 (6 bases). This CDR3 spans 16 amino acids. The germline V and J ends were trimmed by 3 bases and 2 bases, with 16 bases remaining between them. Per germline, CDR1 ENHRY and CDR2 SYGVKD. The chain's CDR3 is CAISDGQTFYQETQYF. CDR3 bases: TGTGCCATCAGTGACGGACAGACTTTTTATCAAGAGACCCAGTACTTC.

The chain links TRBV4-1 to TRBJ1-3; D gene unclear. This CDR3 region has 14 residues. Trimming shortened V by 0 bases and J by 5 bases, and 8 bases separated the two germline ends. Germline CDR1 reads MGHRA; CDR2 reads YSYEKL. The CDR3 DNA sequence: TGCGCCAGCAGCCAAGATCTTCTAAGAAACACCATATATTTT. Its protein is CASSQDLLRNTIYF.

The genes are TRBV10-1 and TRBJ1-2; possible D gene TRBD1, 5 bases. Germline CDR1 reads WNHNN; CDR2 reads SYGVQD (reference sequence). This CDR3 is 12 amino acids long. V was trimmed by 4 bases and J by 8 bases, leaving 11 bases between them. The CDR3 region is CASSGQGCGYTF. Here the CDR3 DNA reads TGCGCCAGCAGTGGGCAGGGCTGCGGCTACACCTTC.